The clone carrying this T cell receptor beta chain came up a few times. The data belong to a study of spatial heterogeneity in lung cancer. The study tagged each TCR cDNA molecule with a unique molecular identifier. TCRdb independently ran MiXCR on the 5' RACE reads; one entry per CDR3 protein. Of tens of thousands of distinct CDR3 sequences listed, more than 10% were seen once; the top ten hold over 40%. The germline CDR1 and CDR2 sequences are MGHRA and YSYEKL. The CDR3 is made up of 13 amino acids. Trimming removed 0 bases from V and 12 bases from J, with 12 bases in between. Time point defined: sample taken at primary tumor resection. Donation came from some 72 patients with untreated early-stage non-small cell lung cancer.

The origin of this receptor is a male donor with early-stage non-small cell lung cancer. V usage is TRBV4-1 and J usage is TRBJ2-1, with D perhaps assigned TRBD1 or TRBD2 (5 bases each). Source: PBMCs, taken at surgery. CDR3 DNA: TGCGCCAGCAGCCAAGAAGAGGGACGTCTGCAGTTCTTC. It translates to CASSQEEGRLQFF.